This TCR beta chain was profiled in a study of shared clonotypes between healthy human individuals. Germline lookup yields CDR1 WSHSY and CDR2 SAAADI. J lost 3 bases, V lost 6 bases, and 10 bases had no gene match. The CDR3 is made up of 17 amino acids. Under the authors' procedure: For the immunoSEQ data, sequences were junction-only without quality scores, so filtering differed. Some clones are missing from TCRdb's copy, which holds only in-frame ones; the method was immunoSEQ multiplex PCR. That table furnishes V, J and clone size, whereas the DNA furnished D and trimming. The sample contains roughly 1,500,000 clones, 98% to 99% of which appear only once.

Material for sequencing was naive CD4+ T cells sorted from blood. Specified subset: CD45RA+ positively selected. The source is a man aged 25 to 40 in good health. The chain couples TRBV10-2 to TRBJ2-1, with TRBD2 matching 11 bases. CDR3 DNA: TGCGCCAGCAGGCCCTCCCCGGGACTAGCGGTCTACAATGAGCAGTTCTTC. Residues: CASRPSPGLAVYNEQFF.